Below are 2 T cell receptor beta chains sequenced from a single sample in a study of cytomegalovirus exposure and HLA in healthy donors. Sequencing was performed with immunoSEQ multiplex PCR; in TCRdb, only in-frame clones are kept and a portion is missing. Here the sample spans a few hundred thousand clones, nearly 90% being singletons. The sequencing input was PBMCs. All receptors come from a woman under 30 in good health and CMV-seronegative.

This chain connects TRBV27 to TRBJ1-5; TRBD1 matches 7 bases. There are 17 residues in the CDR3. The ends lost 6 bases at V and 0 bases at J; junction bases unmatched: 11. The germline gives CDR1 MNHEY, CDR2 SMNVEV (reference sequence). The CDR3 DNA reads TGTGCCAGCAGCCCATCCGGGACAGCTTATAGCAATCAGCCCCAGCATTTT. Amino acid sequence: CASSPSGTAYSNQPQHF.

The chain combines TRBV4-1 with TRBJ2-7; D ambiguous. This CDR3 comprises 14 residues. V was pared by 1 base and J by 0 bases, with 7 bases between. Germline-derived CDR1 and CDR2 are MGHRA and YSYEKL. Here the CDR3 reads CASSQVVGSYEQYV. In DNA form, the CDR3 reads TGCGCCAGCAGCCAAGTCGTGGGCTCCTACGAGCAGTACGTC.